The 3 T cell receptor beta chains presented below share a single source sample, sequenced in a study of blood T cell repertoires in COVID-19. Assay: immunoSEQ multiplex PCR; the TCRdb copy retains only in-frame clones and omits some. The sample records around 400,000 clones, around 92% being singletons. The sequenced sample was peripheral blood. These receptors were taken from a man aged 35 to 55 with acute or convalescent COVID-19.

The chain is built from TRBV6-5 and TRBJ2-2; 8 bases agree with TRBD2. The germline V gene encodes CDR1 MNHEY and CDR2 SVGAGI. The J segment lost 3 bases and the V segment lost 6 bases, leaving 3 bases of the junction unmatched. This CDR3 is built from 14 residues. The CDR3 here is CASRRLAYTGELFF. The CDR3 DNA follows: TGTGCCAGCAGGCGACTAGCGTACACCGGGGAGCTGTTTTTT.

V gene TRBV5-1 combines with J gene TRBJ1-6, with D unresolved. Germline V gives CDR1 SGHRS, CDR2 YFSETQ. The V end was cut by 4 bases, the J end by 8 bases, with 19 bases between. This CDR3 comprises 16 residues. CDR3 protein: CASSQDGGSTHSPLHF. DNA of the CDR3: TGCGCCAGCAGCCAGGACGGAGGGTCGACTCATTCACCCCTCCACTTT.

The genes are TRBV6-5 and TRBJ1-1, with D unclear. Germline lookup yields CDR1 MNHEY and CDR2 SVGAGI. The CDR3 is 14 amino acids. V lost 10 bases and J 1 base, leaving 16 bases between the germline ends. CDR3 region: CATALPPGNTEAFF. The DNA of the CDR3 is TGTGCCACCGCGCTGCCCCCGGGGAACACTGAAGCTTTCTTT.